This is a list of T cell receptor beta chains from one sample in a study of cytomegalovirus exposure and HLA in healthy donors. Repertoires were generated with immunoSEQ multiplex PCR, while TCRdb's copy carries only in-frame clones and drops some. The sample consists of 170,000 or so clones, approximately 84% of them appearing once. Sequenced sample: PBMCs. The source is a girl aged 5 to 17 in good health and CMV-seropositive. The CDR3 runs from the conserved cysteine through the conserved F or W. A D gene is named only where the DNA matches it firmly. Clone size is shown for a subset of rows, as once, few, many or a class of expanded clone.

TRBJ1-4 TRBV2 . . TGTGCCAGCAGTGATGTCCCGACGGGGGGCGGTGAAAAACTGTTTTTT CASSDVPTGGGEKLFF
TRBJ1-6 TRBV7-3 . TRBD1 TGTTCCAGCAGCTCGACAGGGGCGTGGGGTTCACCCCTCCACTTT CSSSSTGAWGSPLHF
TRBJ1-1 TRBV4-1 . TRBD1 TGCGCCAGCAGCCCCGGGAGGGGGCTGAGGGACACTGAAGCTTTCTTT CASSPGRGLRDTEAFF
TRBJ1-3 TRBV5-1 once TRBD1 TGCGCCAGCAGACTGACAGGGGCTGGAAACACCATATATTTT CASRLTGAGNTIYF
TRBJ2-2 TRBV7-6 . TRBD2 TGTGCCAGCAGCTTGGGGGGGGTCGGGGAGCTGTTTTTT CASSLGGVGELFF
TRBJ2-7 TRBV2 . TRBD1 TGTGCCAGCAGTGGGGGACAGGGGGCGGGCTACGAGCAGTACTTC CASSGGQGAGYEQYF
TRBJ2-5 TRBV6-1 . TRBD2 TGTGCCAGCAGTGAACTAAGCGGGGGGGCCGCGACCCAGTACTTC CASSELSGGAATQYF
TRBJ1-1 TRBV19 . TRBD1 TGTACCAGTAGTAGACAGGGTCAGGGGAACACTGAAGCTTTCTTT CTSSRQGQGNTEAFF
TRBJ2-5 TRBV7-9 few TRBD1 TGTGCCAGCAGCTTTGAAGACAGGGGACAAGAGACCCAGTACTTC CASSFEDRGQETQYF
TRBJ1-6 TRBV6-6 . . TGTGCCAGCAGTTACTTCGAGCTTAATTCACCCCTCCACTTT CASSYFELNSPLHF
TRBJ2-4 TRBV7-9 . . TGTGCCAGCAGCTCACCCAGCGGGAAAAACATTCAGTACTTC CASSSPSGKNIQYF
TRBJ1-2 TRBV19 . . TGTGCCAGTAGACGAGTTCCTTGGGGCTACACCTTC CASRRVPWGYTF
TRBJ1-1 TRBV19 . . TGTGCCAGTAGTCCCGAGGACAGCTGGAGTGACACTGAAGCTTTCTTT CASSPEDSWSDTEAFF
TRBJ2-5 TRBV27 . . TGTGCCAGCAGTTTATGGAGGTATTCAGAGACCCAGTACTTC CASSLWRYSETQYF
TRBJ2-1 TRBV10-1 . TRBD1 TGCGCCAGCAGTGTTTCAGGGGGCGATGAGCAGTTCTTC CASSVSGGDEQFF
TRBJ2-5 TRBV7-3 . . TGTGCCAGCAGCCCAGCAGGGAAAAGGGAGACCCAGTACTTC CASSPAGKRETQYF
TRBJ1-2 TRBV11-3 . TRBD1 TGTGCCAGCAGCTTAGGGGGGACAGATCTTGGCTACACCTTC CASSLGGTDLGYTF
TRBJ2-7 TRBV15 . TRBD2 TGTGCCACCTCAGTGGCTAGCGGGGGCGAGCAGTACTTC CATSVASGGEQYF
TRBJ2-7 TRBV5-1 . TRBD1 TGCGCCAGCAGGGGACAGACAAGCTCCTACGAGCAGTACTTC CASRGQTSSYEQYF
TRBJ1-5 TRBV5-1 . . TGCGCCAGCAGCTTGGGAGGAATCAATCAGCCCCAGCATTTT CASSLGGINQPQHF
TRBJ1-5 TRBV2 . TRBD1 TGTGCCAGCAGCCCTTTGACAGGGAACTATCAGCCCCAGCATTTT CASSPLTGNYQPQHF
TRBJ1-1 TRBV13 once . TGTGCCAGCAGCTACTATCCCGACAGGAACACTGAAGCTTTCTTT CASSYYPDRNTEAFF
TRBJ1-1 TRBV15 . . TGTGCCACCAGCAGAGCACCACAGAACACTGAAGCTTTCTTT CATSRAPQNTEAFF
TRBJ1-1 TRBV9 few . TGTGCCAGCGCCGAGGGAATCACGAACACTGAAGCTTTCTTT CASAEGITNTEAFF
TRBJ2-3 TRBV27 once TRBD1 TGTGCCATCGGGACAGGGAGCACAGATACGCAGTATTTT CAIGTGSTDTQYF
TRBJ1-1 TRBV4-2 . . TGTGCCAGCAGCCAAGTTACAACGAACACTGAAGCTTTCTTT CASSQVTTNTEAFF
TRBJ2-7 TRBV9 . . TGTGCCAGCAGCGTCGGGCAGGACTCCGAGCAGTACTTC CASSVGQDSEQYF
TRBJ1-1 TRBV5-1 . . TGCGCCAGCAGCTTGGGCCGGGGAACGAACACTGAAGCTTTCTTT CASSLGRGTNTEAFF
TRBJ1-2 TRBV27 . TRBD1 TGTGCCAGCAGTTTTTTGGGACAGGGGACCTATGGCTACACCTTC CASSFLGQGTYGYTF
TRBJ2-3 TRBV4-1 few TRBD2 TGCGCCAGCAGCCAAGTCCTACCCTTGACTAGCGGGGGGGCAGATACGCAGTATTTT CASSQVLPLTSGGADTQYF
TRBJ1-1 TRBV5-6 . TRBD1 TGTGCCAGCAGCCGCCGAACAGGGGGCCCCATGACTGAAGCTTTCTTT CASSRRTGGPMTEAFF